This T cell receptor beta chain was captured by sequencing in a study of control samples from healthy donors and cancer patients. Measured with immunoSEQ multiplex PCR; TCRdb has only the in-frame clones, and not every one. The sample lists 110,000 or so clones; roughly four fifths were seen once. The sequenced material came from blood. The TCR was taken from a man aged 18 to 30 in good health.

The CDR3 coding sequence is TGTGCCAGCAGCTTAGGACGTTACGATGGCTACACCTTC. Translated: CASSLGRYDGYTF. The chain recombines TRBV7-8 with TRBJ1-2; no clear D gene. V dropped 1 base and J dropped 6 bases, with 9 bases sitting between them. Germline V gene data show CDR1 as SGHVS and CDR2 as FQNEAQ. CDR3 size: 13 residues. Combining the CDR3 with reference TRBV7-8 and TRBJ1-2 gives the whole variable domain GAGVSQSPRYKVAKRGQDVALRCDPISGHVSLFWYQQALGQGPEFLTYFQNEAQLDKSGLPSDRFFAERPEGSVSTLKIQRTQQEDSAVYLCASSLGRYDGYTFGSGTRLTVV.